This T cell receptor (beta chain) was obtained from a study of shared clonotypes between healthy human individuals. Study results and caveats: The authors sampled blood alone, and tissue repertoires likely differ.

This clone showed up just a few times. Its antigen is unidentified. The trim removed 1 base at V and 1 base at J, leaving 7 bases unmatched. From germline, CDR1 is SEHNR and CDR2 FQNEAQ (reference sequence). The CDR3 has 17 residues. Profiling relied on immunoSEQ multiplex PCR, and the TCRdb table lists in-frame clones only, not all of them. The sample yields millions of clones, approximately 95% seen once. The clonotype originates from a man younger than 30 in good health. Some clones in this sample may be carry-over from other donors' samples. V and J are TRBV7-9 and TRBJ1-1; 9 positions match TRBD1. Sample: naive CD4+ T cells from PBMCs. Subset meaning: CD45RA+ positively selected. CDR3 sequence (DNA): TGTGCCAGCAGCTTAGACAGGACAGGGGTTCCGAACACTGAAGCTTTCTTT. Translating it yields CASSLDRTGVPNTEAFF.